This TCR beta chain was sequenced for a study of post-analysis software for immune sequencing data. The study's findings and limits: Patients carried a handful of TRBV segments more frequently than controls did, and TRBV5-6, TRBV5-1 and TRBV20-1 were among them.

Germline CDR1 is SGHTA and CDR2 is FQGTGA. This CDR3 spans 15 amino acids. V gave up 1 base and J gave up 2 bases, with 12 bases separating them. Each TCR beta cDNA library carried unique molecular identifiers. TCRdb ran MiXCR on the PCR reads and lists one entry per CDR3 protein. The sample carries roughly 600,000 distinct CDR3 sequences, around 47% recorded once. About this clonotype itself: The antigen is unknown.

Specimen: blood. The chain links TRBV7-3 to TRBJ2-7; D unclear. The receptor's source is a girl between 10 and 17 years old with multiple sclerosis. CDR3 amino acids: CASSLRDSGPYEQYF. The CDR3 DNA reads as TGTGCCAGCAGCTTAAGAGACTCCGGCCCCTACGAGCAGTACTTC.